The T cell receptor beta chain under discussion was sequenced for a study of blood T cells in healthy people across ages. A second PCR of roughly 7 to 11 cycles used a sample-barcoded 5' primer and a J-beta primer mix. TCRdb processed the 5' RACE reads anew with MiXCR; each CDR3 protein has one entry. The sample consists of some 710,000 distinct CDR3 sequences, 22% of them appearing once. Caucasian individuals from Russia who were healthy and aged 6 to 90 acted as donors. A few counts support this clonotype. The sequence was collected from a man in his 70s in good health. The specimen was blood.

The CDR3 coding sequence is TGTGCCAGCAGTTTGGGGGGACGGCTTGGGGGCTACACCTTC. Translated: CASSLGGRLGGYTF. The rearrangement links TRBV12-3 or TRBV12-4 to TRBJ1-2; the D gene is possibly TRBD1 (5 bases). The CDR3 runs 14 residues. V gave up 3 bases and J gave up 8 bases, with 16 bases separating them.